This paragraph covers one T cell receptor beta chain sequence. Its target is not known. The sample originates from a study of type 1 and type 2 diabetes patients. Amplification started from genomic DNA. Amplification of the beta chain CDR3 used 30 forward and 13 reverse multiplex primers. TCRdb reanalysed the multiplex PCR reads using MiXCR and keeps one entry per CDR3 protein. This table has 250,000 or so distinct CDR3 sequences, roughly 48% appearing once. Study observations and caveats: Type 2 diabetes and control samples shared highly correlated V and J usage, averaging around 0.97.

Sample: peripheral blood mononuclear cells (PBMCs). The clonotype was recovered from a man younger than 35 with type 2 diabetes.

CDR3 region: CASSLAPSGTQEGYTF. For the CDR3, the DNA is TGTGCCAGCAGCTTAGCGCCATCCGGCACCCAAGAAGGCTACACCTTC. The chain links TRBV7-8 to TRBJ1-2; D is undetermined. The CDR3 extends over 16 amino acids. The V and J ends lost 0 bases and 8 bases respectively, with 19 bases between them. The germline V gene encodes CDR1 SGHVS and CDR2 FQNEAQ.